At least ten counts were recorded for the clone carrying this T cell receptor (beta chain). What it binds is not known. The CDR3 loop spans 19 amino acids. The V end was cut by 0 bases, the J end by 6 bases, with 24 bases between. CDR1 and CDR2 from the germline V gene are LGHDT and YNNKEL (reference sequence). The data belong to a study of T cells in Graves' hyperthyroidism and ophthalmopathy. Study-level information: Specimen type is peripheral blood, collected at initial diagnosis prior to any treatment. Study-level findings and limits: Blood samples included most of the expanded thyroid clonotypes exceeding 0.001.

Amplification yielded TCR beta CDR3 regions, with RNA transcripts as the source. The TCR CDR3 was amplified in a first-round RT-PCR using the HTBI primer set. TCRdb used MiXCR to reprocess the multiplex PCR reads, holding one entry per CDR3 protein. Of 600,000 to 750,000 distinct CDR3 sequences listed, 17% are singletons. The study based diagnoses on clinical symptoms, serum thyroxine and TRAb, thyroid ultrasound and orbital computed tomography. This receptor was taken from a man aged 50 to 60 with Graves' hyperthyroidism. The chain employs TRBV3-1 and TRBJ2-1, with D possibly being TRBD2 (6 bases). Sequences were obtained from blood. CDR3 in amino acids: CASSQDSNLLGSSGNEQFF. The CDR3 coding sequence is TGTGCCAGCAGCCAAGATTCTAATCTCCTAGGAAGTAGCGGCAATGAGCAGTTCTTC.